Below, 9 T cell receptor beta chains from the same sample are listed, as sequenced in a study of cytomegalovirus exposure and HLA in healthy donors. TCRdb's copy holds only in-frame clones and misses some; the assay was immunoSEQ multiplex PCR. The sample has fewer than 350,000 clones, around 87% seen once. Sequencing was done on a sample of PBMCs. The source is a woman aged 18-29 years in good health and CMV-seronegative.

The CDR3 spells CASSPRTSGSYEQYF. The CDR3 nucleotides read TGTGCCAGCAGCCCTCGGACTAGCGGATCCTACGAGCAGTACTTC. The chain combines TRBV9 with TRBJ2-7, with TRBD2 matching over 10 bases. This CDR3 is built from 15 residues. The germline gives CDR1 SGDLS, CDR2 YYNGEE. With V trimmed by 4 bases and J by 1 base, 5 bases remained unmatched.

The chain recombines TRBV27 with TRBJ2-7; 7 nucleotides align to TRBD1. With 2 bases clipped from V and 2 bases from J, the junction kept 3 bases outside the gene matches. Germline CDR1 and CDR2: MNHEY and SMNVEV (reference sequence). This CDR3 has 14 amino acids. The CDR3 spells CASSLRGGPYEQYF. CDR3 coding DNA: TGTGCCAGCAGTTTAAGAGGGGGCCCCTACGAGCAGTACTTC.

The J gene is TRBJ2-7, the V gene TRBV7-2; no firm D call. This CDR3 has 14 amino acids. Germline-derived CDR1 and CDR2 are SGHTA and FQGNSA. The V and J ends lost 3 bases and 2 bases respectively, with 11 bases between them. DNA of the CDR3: TGTGCCAGCAGCTTGATCGGCGGCCCCTACGAGCAGTACTTC. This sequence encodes CASSLIGGPYEQYF.

Here the CDR3 DNA reads TGTGCCAGCAGCGTAGGATCGGGAGTCGTACAGTTCTTC. It yields the protein CASSVGSGVVQFF. The gene calls are TRBV9 and TRBJ2-1, with TRBD2 as a possible D gene (6 bases). Trimming took 0 bases from V and 13 from J, leaving 14 bases between them. The CDR3 length is 13 residues. Germline V gene sequence: CDR1 SGDLS, CDR2 YYNGEE.

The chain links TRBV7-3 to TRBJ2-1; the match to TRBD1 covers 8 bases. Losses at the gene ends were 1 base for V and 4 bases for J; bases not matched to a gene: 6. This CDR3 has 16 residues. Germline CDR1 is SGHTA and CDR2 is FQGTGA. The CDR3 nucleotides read TGTGCCAGCAGCTTAAGGTCCGGGACAGGTTACAATGAGCAGTTCTTC. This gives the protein CASSLRSGTGYNEQFF.

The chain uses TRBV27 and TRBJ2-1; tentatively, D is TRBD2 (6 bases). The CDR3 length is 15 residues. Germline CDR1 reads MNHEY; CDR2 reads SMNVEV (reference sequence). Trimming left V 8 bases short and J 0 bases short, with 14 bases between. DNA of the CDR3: TGTGCCAGCGCCTCTAGCGTGACCTCCTACAATGAGCAGTTCTTC. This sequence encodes CASASSVTSYNEQFF.

This CDR3 reads CASGLNRGRNTGELFF. CDR3 coding DNA: TGTGCCAGCGGACTCAACAGGGGGCGAAACACCGGGGAGCTGTTTTTT. The rearrangement uses TRBV7-2 and TRBJ2-2, with TRBD1 matching over 9 bases. CDR1 is SGHTA, CDR2 FQGNSA, per germline. CDR3 length: 16 amino acids. V was pared by 8 bases and J by 2 bases, with 9 bases of the junction left unmatched.

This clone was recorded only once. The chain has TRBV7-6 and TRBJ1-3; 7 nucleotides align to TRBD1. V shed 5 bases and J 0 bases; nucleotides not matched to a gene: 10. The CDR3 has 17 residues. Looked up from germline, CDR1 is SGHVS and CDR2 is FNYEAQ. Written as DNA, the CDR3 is TGTGCCAGCAGCCAACTGAGTCGGGACAGCTCTGGAAACACCATATATTTT. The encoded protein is CASSQLSRDSSGNTIYF. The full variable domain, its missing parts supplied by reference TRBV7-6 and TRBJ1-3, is GAGVSQSPRYKVTKRGQDVALRCDPISGHVSLYWYRQALGQGPEFLTYFNYEAQQDKSGLPNDRFSAERPEGSISTLTIQRTEQRDSAMYRCASSQLSRDSSGNTIYFGEGSWLTVV.

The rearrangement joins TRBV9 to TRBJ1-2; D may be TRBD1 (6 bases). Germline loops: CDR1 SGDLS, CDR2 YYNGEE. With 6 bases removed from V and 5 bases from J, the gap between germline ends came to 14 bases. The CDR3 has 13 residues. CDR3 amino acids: CASTPQGAYGYTF. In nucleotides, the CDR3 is TGTGCCAGCACCCCACAGGGTGCATATGGCTACACCTTC. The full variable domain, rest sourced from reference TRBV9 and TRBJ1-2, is DSGVTQTPKHLITATGQRVTLRCSPRSGDLSVYWYQQSLDQGLQFLIQYYNGEERAKGNILERFSAQQFPDLHSELNLSSLELGDSALYFCASTPQGAYGYTFGSGTRLTVV.